The text below deals with one TCR beta chain. Antigen: not known. Sequencing was performed with immunoSEQ multiplex PCR; in TCRdb, only in-frame clones are kept and a portion is missing. The sample shows roughly 1,500,000 clones, just under 99% of them seen only once. These data are taken from a study of shared clonotypes between healthy human individuals. In the study overall: Each donor's CD8 memory used one plate, CD8 naive two, each CD4 subset three.

Trimming stripped 3 bases from V and 2 bases from J, with 13 bases between. The CDR3 sequence is 16 residues long. The germline V gene has CDR1 WSHSY and CDR2 SAAADI. Overall study results and limits: Larger estimated richness was generally seen in naive subsets than in memory subsets.

This rearrangement joins TRBV10-2 to TRBJ1-4; D is possibly TRBD1 (6 bases). Sequencing was done on a sample of naive CD4+ T cells sorted from blood. Subset denoted: CD45RA+ positively selected. This TCR derives from a man aged 25-45 years in good health. The CDR3 DNA sequence: TGCGCCAGCAGTGACTTTAGGGGGGGCACTAATGAAAAACTGTTTTTT. Its protein product is CASSDFRGGTNEKLFF.